This T cell receptor (beta chain) was recorded in a study of blood T cells in healthy people across ages (dated by TCRdb to about 2015). Describing the broader study: In model experiments, template switching captured about one uniquely barcoded TCR beta cDNA molecule for every two T cells. Using deep sequencing normalized with unique cDNA molecular identifiers, the study measured how TCR beta repertoire diversity changes with age. The donors were split into four age groups: young (average 16 years), middle-aged (about 40), aged (over 55) and long-lived (under 90). Donors of different ages were randomly distributed across sequencing lanes to avoid experimental bias. For two donors (one aged 18 to 29 and one aged 80 or older), the study analyzed two additional independent replicas of 1 million unique cDNA reads from the same blood draw.

On this clonotype itself: Its antigen target is currently unknown. Within one base of it there is no much larger clone, and no base qualities were kept.

Points the paper makes about the study in general: A strong correlation was found between observed TCR beta diversity and the percentage of naive T cells measured by flow cytometry. Estimates of total diversity based on one million sequenced T cells were considered lower bounds and underestimates. Observed TCR beta diversity per million T cells fell roughly linearly with age, and a significant reduction was already apparent by age around 40. The CMV infection status of donors was not known, potentially confounding age-related changes in expanded clonotypes. Since profiling was done on bulk unsorted PBMCs, naive and antigen-experienced compartments could not be conclusively compared. Compared with the aged group, the long-lived group had more naive CD4+ T cells, fewer expanded clones and increased TCR diversity, suggesting age selection.

The CDR3 spans 14 residues, from the cysteine through the phenylalanine. Just the 42-base CDR3 DNA is kept, in frame starting at base 1. V is pared back by 0 bases and J by 5 bases, with 10 bases lying between the germline termini. CDR1 and CDR2 were assigned from the germline V gene as MNHNS and SASEGT. Donors were about 36 systemically healthy Caucasian individuals from Russia aged roughly 6 to 100 years. Ten milliliters of peripheral blood were drawn from each donor into EDTA-treated Vacutainer tubes. Ficoll-Paque density-gradient centrifugation was used to isolate PBMCs, with at least 7 million per sample. Trizol reagent was used to extract total RNA from PBMCs, with at least 6 micrograms per sample. Naive CD45RAhigh/CD27high T cell percentages were measured by flow cytometry on a PBMC aliquot from every donor. The library was produced with 5' RACE. The reads were generated on an Illumina HiSeq 2500. A second PCR of roughly 7 to 12 cycles was run with a J-beta primer mix and a sample-barcoded 5' primer. A template-switch 5' adaptor carrying 12 random nucleotides introduced a unique molecular identifier onto each TCR beta cDNA molecule. Each sample yielded at least 2.5 million CDR3-containing paired-end reads. All of the RNA was converted into first-strand cDNA using the Mint cDNA synthesis kit, with a TRBC-specific oligonucleotide serving as the primer. Following uracil-DNA glycosylase treatment, a first 18-cycle PCR with universal primers M1SS and BC2_uni_R was performed on all cDNA. On the authors' methods: Each sample was normalized by randomly selecting 1 million high-quality reads, each carrying a distinct molecular identifier. Reads sharing molecular identifiers were discarded rather than binned into consensus sequences. MiTCR, set to a Q25 quality threshold and the strictest error-elimination algorithm, was used for CDR3 identification, clonotype clustering and error correction. A nonparametric unseen species model with Euler transformation was used to estimate a lower bound on total TCR beta diversity. In TCRdb, the public reads were trimmed at Q25 with fastp and aligned with MiXCR, with productive beta chains retained. All rows with the same CDR3 protein become a single entry with the most common DNA and genes. The V and J calls were not made by the authors but by TCRdb's processing. This sample lists 2 million or so distinct CDR3 sequences; about 49% were detected once. The ten largest make up 2% to 2.5% of the sample.

The source is a woman in her forties in good health. The sample was blood. The V and J genes are TRBV6-1 and TRBJ1-2, with the D gene uncertain. CDR3 sequence: CASSEAKGWYGYTF. The nucleotide sequence reads as follows: TGTGCCAGCAGTGAAGCTAAGGGATGGTATGGCTACACCTTC.